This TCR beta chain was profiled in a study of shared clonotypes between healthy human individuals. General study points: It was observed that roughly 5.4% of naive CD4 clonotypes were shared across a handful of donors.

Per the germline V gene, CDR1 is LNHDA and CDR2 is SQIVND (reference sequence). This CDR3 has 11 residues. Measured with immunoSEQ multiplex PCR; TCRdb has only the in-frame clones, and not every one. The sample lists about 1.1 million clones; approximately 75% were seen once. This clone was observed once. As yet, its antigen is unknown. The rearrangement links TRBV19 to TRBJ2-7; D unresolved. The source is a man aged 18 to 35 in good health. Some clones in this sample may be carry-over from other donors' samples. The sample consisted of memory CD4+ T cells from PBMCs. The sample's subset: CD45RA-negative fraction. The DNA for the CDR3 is TGTGTCACTTCTGACTCCTACGAGCAGTACTTC. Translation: CVTSDSYEQYF.